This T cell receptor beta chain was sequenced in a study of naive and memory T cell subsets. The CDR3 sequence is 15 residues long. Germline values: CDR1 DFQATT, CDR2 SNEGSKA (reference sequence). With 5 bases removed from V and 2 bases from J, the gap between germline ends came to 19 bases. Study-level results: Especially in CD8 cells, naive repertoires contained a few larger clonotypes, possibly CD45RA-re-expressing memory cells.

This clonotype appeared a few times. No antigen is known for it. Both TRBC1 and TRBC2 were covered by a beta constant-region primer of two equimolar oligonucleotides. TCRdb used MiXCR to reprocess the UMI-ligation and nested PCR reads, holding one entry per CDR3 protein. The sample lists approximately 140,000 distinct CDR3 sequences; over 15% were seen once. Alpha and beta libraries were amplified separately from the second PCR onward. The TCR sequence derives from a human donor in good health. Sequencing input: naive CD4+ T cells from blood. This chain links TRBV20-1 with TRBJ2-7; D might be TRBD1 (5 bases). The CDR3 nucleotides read TGCAGTGCTCTGCAGGGCGCGCGAGGAACCTACGAGCAGTACTTC. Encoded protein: CSALQGARGTYEQYF.